This TCR beta chain was documented in a study of identical twins. Overall study findings and caveats: The study based its conclusions on cross-sectional statistical analysis and did not follow the same donors.

cDNA molecules carried unique molecular identifiers, and template switching added a universal primer site. Each CDR3 protein is one row after TCRdb ran MiXCR on the 5' RACE reads. The table records approximately 690,000 distinct CDR3 sequences, around 6% of them present only once. This clonotype has ten or more counts. Antigen: not known. J gave up 8 bases and V 5 bases, and 20 bases lay outside the gene matches. Germline CDR1 reads DFQATT; CDR2 reads SNEGSKA (reference sequence). The CDR3 extends over 19 amino acids. The chain has TRBV20-1 and TRBJ2-1; 14 bases fit TRBD2. The receptor comes from a man between 18 and 29 years old in good health. The sequenced sample was naive T cells sorted from blood. The CDR3: CSADRRTRLAGGPVDEQFF. As DNA, the CDR3 is TGCAGTGCTGACAGACGCACCAGACTAGCGGGAGGGCCAGTCGATGAGCAGTTCTTC.